This T cell receptor beta chain was captured in a study of blood T cells in healthy people across ages. A J-beta primer mix and a sample-barcoded 5' primer were used in a second PCR of roughly 7 to 12 cycles. TCRdb re-called the 5' RACE reads with MiXCR, one entry per CDR3 protein. Among 780,000 or so distinct CDR3 sequences, more than 20% were seen once, and the ten largest hold under 4.5%. Deletions cut 5 bases from V and 0 bases from J, with 17 bases between. The CDR3 loop spans 17 amino acids. Germline-derived CDR1 and CDR2 are SGHTA and FQGNSA. These sequences were also reported in another study, on T cells of mothers and their children. According to that study: The yield was over 8.5 million TCR beta CDR3 reads from each mother and 2.5 million to 3.5 million from each child. Overlap ran slightly, non-significantly higher for related than unrelated mother-child pairs.

The sequence came from a boy aged 5-17 years in good health. Sequenced input: blood. V usage is TRBV7-2 and J usage is TRBJ2-4; a possible D gene is TRBD2 (7 bases). CDR3 amino acids: CASSPLAGALAKNIQYF. Here the CDR3 DNA reads TGTGCCAGCAGCCCCCTTGCGGGGGCATTAGCCAAAAACATTCAGTACTTC.